This record covers a single T cell receptor (beta chain). Its antigen is unidentified. The data stem from a study of blood T cells in healthy people across ages. General study findings and limits: Age brought a roughly linear fall in TCR beta diversity measured per million T cells.

The study recruited healthy Caucasian donors from Russia who were aged about 6 to 90. A second PCR of roughly 7 to 11 cycles used a sample-barcoded 5' primer and a J-beta primer mix. A 12-random-nucleotide template-switch adaptor tagged each cDNA molecule. TCRdb re-called the 5' RACE reads with MiXCR, one entry per CDR3 protein. The sample includes 750,000 to 1,000,000 distinct CDR3 sequences, about 29% of them seen just once. There are 15 residues in the CDR3. In germline, CDR1 is LGHDT, CDR2 YNNKEL (reference sequence). V was clipped by 1 base and J by 5 bases, with 11 bases between them. These same records also appear under a second study, on T cells of mothers and their children. That source adds: M1S, a second-PCR primer, added sample barcodes and 2-4 random nucleotides.

Sample: blood. This chain joins TRBV3-1 and TRBJ2-2; D may be TRBD2 (6 bases). This TCR was sampled from a woman in her forties in good health. CDR3 sequence: CASSQAGEWTGELFF. The CDR3, as DNA: TGTGCCAGCAGCCAAGCGGGGGAGTGGACCGGGGAGCTGTTTTTT.